One TCR beta chain is described in this entry. The data were produced by immunoSEQ multiplex PCR, yet TCRdb's version contains in-frame clones alone and is incomplete. The sample holds around 30,000 clones, over 75% seen once. J gave up 4 bases and V 5 bases, and 11 bases lay outside the gene matches. The CDR3 is made up of 16 amino acids. Germline values: CDR1 SEHNR, CDR2 FQNEAQ (reference sequence). This specimen comes from a study of blood T cell repertoires in COVID-19. Looking at the study overall: Acute and convalescent COVID-19 specimens originated in the United States, Italy and Spain.

Input material: peripheral blood. The chain has TRBV7-9 and TRBJ2-1; 7 nucleotides match TRBD2. The clonotype originates from a man aged 55 to 70 with active COVID-19. Written as DNA, the CDR3 is TGTGCCAGCAGCACAAACCAGGCTAGCGGATACAATGAGCAGTTCTTC. This translates into CASSTNQASGYNEQFF.